These 30 T cell receptor beta chains share one sample of origin, sequenced in a study of OX40 agonist ivuxolimab in advanced cancers. Clones were read by immunoSEQ multiplex PCR, and TCRdb kept only the in-frame ones, dropping some. The table shows around 39,000 clones, with around four fifths occurring only once. Specimen: CD4+ or CD8+ T cells sorted from blood, collected in a trial of the OX40 agonist ivuxolimab. These receptors all come from an adult with an advanced solid tumor such as melanoma, head and neck, liver or kidney cancer.

V is TRBV11-2 and J is TRBJ2-7; a possible D gene is TRBD2 (6 bases). The CDR3 length is 13 residues. V lost 1 base and J 3 bases, leaving 7 bases between the germline ends. The germline V gene encodes CDR1 SGHAT and CDR2 FQNNGV. The CDR3 region is CASSLGGDYEQYF. The CDR3 DNA follows: TGTGCCAGCAGCTTAGGGGGGGACTACGAGCAGTACTTC.

This chain's CDR3 is CASSRGSNQPQHF. CDR3 nucleotide sequence: TGTGCCAGCAGCCGGGGGAGCAATCAGCCCCAGCATTTT. This chain uses TRBV7-8 with TRBJ1-5; the D gene is possibly TRBD1 (5 bases). Deletions cut 5 bases from V and 1 base from J, with 6 bases between. The CDR3 totals 13 residues. The germline V gene encodes CDR1 SGHVS and CDR2 FQNEAQ.

CDR3 sequence reads: CAWSPSGTGSGYTF. The CDR3 DNA follows: TGTGCCTGGAGCCCCAGTGGGACAGGAAGTGGCTACACCTTC. This chain joins TRBV30 and TRBJ1-2; 8 bases match TRBD1. The CDR3 totals 14 residues. V shed 3 bases and J 7 bases; nucleotides not matched to a gene: 10. Germline V lookup: CDR1 GTSNPN, CDR2 SVGIG (reference sequence).

The gene calls are TRBV9 and TRBJ2-5; 8 nucleotides align to TRBD2. V gave up 0 bases and J gave up 3 bases; unmatched junction bases: 1. CDR1 SGDLS and CDR2 YYNGEE come from the germline V gene. The CDR3 runs 14 residues. CDR3: CASSVGREEETQYF. In DNA, the CDR3 is TGTGCCAGCAGCGTAGGGCGGGAGGAAGAGACCCAGTACTTC.

The V gene is TRBV6-5, the J gene TRBJ1-2; D call uncertain. The CDR3 is made up of 12 amino acids. V lost 11 bases and J lost 3, with 13 bases in between. Germline V gene lookup returns CDR1 MNHEY and CDR2 SVGAGI. CDR3 DNA: TGTGCCGCGGAGGACGGGTACTATGGCTACACCTTC. Translated: CAAEDGYYGYTF.

This sequence joins TRBV13 and TRBJ1-1, with 7 bases lining up with TRBD1. V lost 5 bases, J lost 10 bases, and 10 bases stayed unmatched. Germline values: CDR1 PRHDT, CDR2 FYEKMQ (reference sequence). This CDR3 is 13 amino acids long. The DNA of the CDR3 is TGTGCCAGCAGCGGCTATCCGGGACAGAGAGCTTTCTTT. As protein: CASSGYPGQRAFF.

The gene calls are TRBV18 and TRBJ1-5; D is undetermined. The CDR3 runs 13 residues. Germline values: CDR1 KGHSH, CDR2 LQKENI. With 2 bases removed from V and 6 bases from J, the gap between germline ends came to 8 bases. CDR3 amino acids: CASSPGEGQPQHF. For the CDR3, the DNA is TGTGCCAGCTCACCAGGGGAAGGTCAGCCCCAGCATTTT.

The chain couples TRBV28 to TRBJ1-1; no clear D. The CDR3 has 11 residues. CDR1 is MDHEN, CDR2 SYDVKM, per germline. V dropped 3 bases and J dropped 3 bases, with 2 bases sitting between them. CDR3 nucleotide sequence: TGTGCCAGCAGTTTTTACACTGAAGCTTTCTTT. Encoded protein: CASSFYTEAFF.

V and J are TRBV6-6 and TRBJ1-6; 7 bases line up with TRBD1. The CDR3 is made up of 15 amino acids. J lost 8 bases, V lost 6 bases, and 10 bases had no gene match. From germline, CDR1 is MNHNY and CDR2 SVGAGI (reference sequence). CDR3 protein: CASRTTGARDSPLHF. For the CDR3, the DNA is TGTGCCAGCAGAACAACAGGGGCGCGGGATTCACCCCTCCACTTT.

The gene calls are TRBV2 and TRBJ2-5, with 10 nucleotides matching TRBD2. V was pared by 5 bases and J by 8 bases, with 5 bases of the junction left unmatched. The germline V gene has CDR1 SNHLY and CDR2 FYNNEI. This CDR3 is built from 13 residues. In DNA, the CDR3 is TGTGCCAGCAGTCGAGGACTAGCGGAAACCCAGTACTTC. It specifies CASSRGLAETQYF.

This rearrangement joins TRBV28 to TRBJ1-5, with D possibly TRBD1 on 6 matching bases. The CDR3 consists of 13 residues. Germline CDR1 reads MDHEN; CDR2 reads SYDVKM. The V end lost 3 bases, the J end lost 7 bases, and 10 bases lay between the germline ends. Written as DNA, the CDR3 is TGTGCCAGCAGTTTTCAGGGGCACCAGCCCCAGCATTTT. Encoded protein: CASSFQGHQPQHF.

This clone has more than one count but fewer than ten. The chain carries TRBV7-3 and TRBJ2-2; 7 positions match TRBD2. The germline CDR1 and CDR2 sequences are SGHTA and FQGTGA. This CDR3 region has 15 residues. The J segment lost 4 bases and the V segment lost 2 bases, leaving 4 bases of the junction unmatched. The CDR3 reads CASSLGSGGTGELFF. The CDR3 DNA is TGTGCCAGCAGCTTAGGATCGGGGGGCACCGGGGAGCTGTTTTTT.

The rearrangement uses TRBV5-1 and TRBJ2-1, with 10 bases matching TRBD2. Germline CDR1 reads SGHRS; CDR2 reads YFSETQ. The CDR3 runs 15 residues. Unmatched junction bases numbered 6, after V lost 4 bases and J lost 5 bases. CDR3 amino acids: CASSTSGGAHNEQFF. CDR3 in DNA: TGCGCCAGCAGCACAAGCGGGGGGGCCCACAATGAGCAGTTCTTC.

This chain links TRBV4-2 with TRBJ1-2, with D perhaps TRBD1 (5 bases). The CDR3 sequence is 15 residues long. The V gene lost 0 bases and the J gene lost 0 bases, with 8 bases spanning the gap. Germline V gene sequence: CDR1 LGHNA, CDR2 YNFKEQ. The CDR3, as DNA: TGTGCCAGCAGCCAAGAACAGGTCACTAACTATGGCTACACCTTC. Translation gives CASSQEQVTNYGYTF.

This clone is classed as large. This rearrangement joins TRBV5-1 to TRBJ2-7; tentative D call: TRBD1 (5 bases). The CDR3 loop spans 16 amino acids. V lost 0 bases to trimming and J lost 5 bases, with 18 bases between them. Germline CDR1 and CDR2: SGHRS and YFSETQ. This CDR3 reads CASSLEQVARADEQYF. DNA of the CDR3: TGCGCCAGCAGCTTGGAACAGGTAGCCCGTGCTGACGAGCAGTACTTC.

This clone was picked up a small number of times. The chain uses TRBV9 and TRBJ2-1; possibly TRBD2 for D (6 bases). This CDR3 has 11 residues. CDR1 and CDR2 from the germline V gene are SGDLS and YYNGEE. With 3 bases removed from V and 9 bases from J, the gap between germline ends came to 7 bases. The CDR3 sequence: CASSAGGEQFF. Here the CDR3 DNA reads TGTGCCAGCAGCGCCGGGGGTGAGCAGTTCTTC.

The chain carries TRBV2 and TRBJ2-5; no reliable D call. The ends were cut back, 0 bases at V and 0 bases at J, with 11 bases in the middle. This CDR3 is built from 16 residues. Germline CDR1 and CDR2: SNHLY and FYNNEI. The CDR3 DNA sequence: TGTGCCAGCAGTGAAGCTACGGCAACATACCAAGAGACCCAGTACTTC. Translation: CASSEATATYQETQYF.

The chain employs TRBV4-1 and TRBJ2-7; TRBD2 aligns across 10 bases. The germline gives CDR1 MGHRA, CDR2 YSYEKL. The CDR3 length is 17 residues. The trim removed 1 base at V and 0 bases at J, leaving 6 bases unmatched. In DNA form, the CDR3 reads TGCGCCAGCAGCCAAGGGGACACTAGCGGGATCTCCTACGAGCAGTACTTC. This codes for CASSQGDTSGISYEQYF.

The chain has TRBV2 and TRBJ2-7, with no clear D. This CDR3 has 13 amino acids. The germline V gene has CDR1 SNHLY and CDR2 FYNNEI. V lost 4 bases and J 0 bases, leaving 7 bases between the germline ends. The CDR3 DNA reads as TGTGCCAGCAGTGGACCAACCTCCTACGAGCAGTACTTC. Protein sequence: CASSGPTSYEQYF.

This clone was observed a handful of times. This chain links TRBV6-6 with TRBJ1-5, with D unclear. The V gene lost 0 bases and the J gene lost 4 bases, with 7 bases spanning the gap. The germline V gene has CDR1 MNHNY and CDR2 SVGAGI (reference sequence). The CDR3 sequence is 14 residues long. The DNA for the CDR3 is TGTGCCAGCAGTTACTCTGGGCCAAATCAGCCCCAGCATTTT. Its translation: CASSYSGPNQPQHF.

The V call is TRBV2, the J call TRBJ1-5; tentatively, D is TRBD1 (6 bases). Germline V lookup: CDR1 SNHLY, CDR2 FYNNEI. The V and J ends lost 5 bases and 2 bases respectively, with 13 bases between them. The CDR3 is 15 residues long. CDR3 DNA sequence: TGTGCCAGCAGTCAAGACAGGCAGGGCAATCAGCCCCAGCATTTT. It yields the protein CASSQDRQGNQPQHF.

The V gene is TRBV5-6, the J gene TRBJ1-2, with 7 bases aligning to TRBD1. CDR3 size: 14 residues. Germline assignment: CDR1 SGHDT and CDR2 YYEEEE. Trimming took 0 bases from V and 6 from J; bases not matched to a gene: 5. CDR3 in amino acids: CASSLGFGTDGYTF. The CDR3 region has the DNA TGTGCCAGCAGCTTGGGGTTTGGGACAGATGGCTACACCTTC.

The chain recombines TRBV7-8 with TRBJ2-7; D possibly matches TRBD1 or TRBD2 (6 bases each). Per germline, CDR1 SGHVS and CDR2 FQNEAQ. Trimming left V 2 bases short and J 2 bases short, with 16 bases between. There are 16 residues in the CDR3. This CDR3 is CASSLRFGGLTYEQYF. Here the CDR3 DNA reads TGTGCCAGCAGCTTACGTTTCGGGGGCCTGACCTACGAGCAGTACTTC.

V is TRBV6-6 and J is TRBJ2-7; TRBD2 aligns across 9 bases. This CDR3 has 13 residues. Germline-derived CDR1 and CDR2 are MNHNY and SVGAGI (reference sequence). Germline trimming cut 10 bases from V and 2 bases from J; bases unmatched to any gene: 6. CDR3 DNA sequence: TGTGCCACCTCGCGACTAGCGGCCTACGAGCAGTACTTC. This translates into CATSRLAAYEQYF.

The chain combines TRBV2 with TRBJ1-5, with 12 positions matching TRBD1. The junction had 6 bases not matched to a gene; V was cut back by 6 bases and J by 6 bases. The CDR3 extends over 15 amino acids. CDR1 and CDR2 (germline): SNHLY, FYNNEI. Here the CDR3 reads CASSGTGGSSQPQHF. For the CDR3, the DNA is TGTGCCAGCAGCGGGACAGGGGGCTCCTCTCAGCCCCAGCATTTT.

This chain joins TRBV19 and TRBJ2-3, with 9 bases aligning to TRBD2. The J segment lost 3 bases and the V segment lost 5 bases, leaving 15 bases of the junction unmatched. CDR1 and CDR2 from the germline V gene are LNHDA and SQIVND (reference sequence). The CDR3 spans 18 residues. The DNA for the CDR3 is TGTGCCAGTAGTGTTCTGGGCGGGAGGGCGGAACGGACAGATACGCAGTATTTT. Translated: CASSVLGGRAERTDTQYF.

Relative to its sample, this clone is medium-sized (0.01 to 0.1%). The sample carries other DNA sequences with the same CDR3. This chain joins TRBV5-1 and TRBJ2-7; 10 positions match TRBD1. This CDR3 contains 15 residues. Germline CDR1 SGHRS, CDR2 YFSETQ. Losses at the gene ends were 2 bases for V and 1 base for J; bases not matched to a gene: 3. DNA for the CDR3: TGCGCCAGCAGCTTAGGGGACAGGGGTTCCTACGAGCAGTACTTC. Residues: CASSLGDRGSYEQYF.

The V and J genes are TRBV7-9 and TRBJ1-1; D gene uncertain. The CDR3 contains 14 residues. The V end was cut by 1 base, the J end by 0 bases, with 6 bases between. Germline V gene sequence: CDR1 SEHNR, CDR2 FQNEAQ (reference sequence). CDR3 nucleotide sequence: TGTGCCAGCAGCTTAGAGGACGTGAACACTGAAGCTTTCTTT. Encoded protein: CASSLEDVNTEAFF.

The V and J genes are TRBV5-6 and TRBJ2-1; D may be TRBD2 (5 bases). The CDR3 totals 13 residues. Germline CDR1 is SGHDT and CDR2 is YYEEEE. V was clipped by 2 bases and J by 8 bases, with 11 bases between them. The CDR3 DNA is TGTGCCAGCAGCTTAGGACTGGCCTATGAGCAGTTCTTC. Translated: CASSLGLAYEQFF.

A single count supports this clone. This chain joins TRBV6-4 and TRBJ2-1; possible D gene TRBD2, 5 bases. This CDR3 region has 14 residues. Germline CDR1 and CDR2: MRHNA and SNTAGT. V lost 6 bases and J lost 5, with 14 bases in between. The CDR3 nucleotides read TGTGCCAGCAGCCTATCTCGGGGAAACAATGAGCAGTTCTTC. It is translated as CASSLSRGNNEQFF.